Listed below are T cell receptor beta chains from one sample, sequenced in a study of cytomegalovirus exposure and HLA in healthy donors. The assay was immunoSEQ multiplex PCR, and TCRdb's table has in-frame clones only and misses some. The sample yields 150,000 to 200,000 clones, approximately 59% seen once. Sequenced sample: PBMCs. The receptors were gathered from a middle-aged man in good health and CMV-seronegative. Both conserved end residues are part of each CDR3. Fields, in order: V gene, J gene, clone size, D gene, CDR3 DNA, CDR3 protein. A D gene is named only where the DNA matches it firmly. The listing skips clone size in some rows; elsewhere it reads once, few, many or a size class.

TRBV27	TRBJ2-7	NA	NA	TGTGCCAGCAGTTTATCGCCCTCTTATAGCGAGCAGTACTTC	CASSLSPSYSEQYF
TRBV30	TRBJ1-6	NA	NA	TGTGCCTGGAGTGGCCAGGGGAGACATAATTCACCCCTCCACTTT	CAWSGQGRHNSPLHF
TRBV5-6	TRBJ2-2	few	TRBD2	TGTGCCAGCAGGCTGGAACCGACTAGCGGGGACGCGAACACCGGGGAGCTGTTTTTT	CASRLEPTSGDANTGELFF
TRBV19	TRBJ2-2	NA	TRBD2	TGTGCCAGTAGTAACCCGAGACTAGCGGGAGGAAGAACCGGGGAGCTGTTTTTT	CASSNPRLAGGRTGELFF
TRBV6-1	TRBJ2-7	few	TRBD1	TGTGCCAGCAGCAGGGACAGTTTTTTCTACGAGCAGTACTTC	CASSRDSFFYEQYF
TRBV19	TRBJ2-7	NA	TRBD1	TGTGCCAGTAGTACTACCGGGACAGGGACTTCCGAGCAGTACTTC	CASSTTGTGTSEQYF
TRBV5-4	TRBJ2-7	many	TRBD1	TGTGCCAGCAGCGTAGACAGGGCGAGCGAGCAGTACTTC	CASSVDRASEQYF
TRBV19	TRBJ2-1	NA	TRBD2	TGTGCCAGTAGTCCAAGGACTAGCGGGGAGAGGGATGAGCAGTTCTTC	CASSPRTSGERDEQFF
TRBV19	TRBJ2-1	NA	TRBD2	TGTGCCAGTAGGAGCGGGAGTGCCAGGGGTAATGAGCAGTTCTTC	CASRSGSARGNEQFF
TRBV5-8	TRBJ2-7	NA	TRBD1	TGTGCCAGCAGCTATACAGGGGACGAGCAGTACTTC	CASSYTGDEQYF
TRBV18	TRBJ2-7	few	TRBD1	TGTGCCAGCTCACCCCCACAGGGGAGGCAGTACTTC	CASSPPQGRQYF
TRBV19	TRBJ2-3	NA	NA	TGTGCCAGTAGTATAGACGTCCGCACAGATACGCAGTATTTT	CASSIDVRTDTQYF
TRBV5-1	TRBJ2-5	NA	NA	TGCGCCAGCAACACAGTGGGGGGAGAGACCCAGTACTTC	CASNTVGGETQYF
TRBV19	TRBJ2-5	few	TRBD2	TGTGCCACCGGGGGGGGTTGGGAGACCCAGTACTTC	CATGGGWETQYF
TRBV30	TRBJ1-1	NA	NA	TGTGCCTGGAGCCACTCCGCTGAAGCTTTCTTT	CAWSHSAEAFF
TRBV10-3	TRBJ2-1	NA	TRBD2	TGTGCCATCAGTGATTCGGCGGGAGCACGCGAGCAGTTCTTC	CAISDSAGAREQFF
TRBV6-6	TRBJ1-5	NA	NA	TGTGCCAGCAGTTACGAGGGGGTTCAGCCCCAGCATTTT	CASSYEGVQPQHF
TRBV11-3	TRBJ2-2	NA	NA	TGTGCCAGCAGCTTGCAGGGCCTGGGGAACACCGGGGAGCTGTTTTTT	CASSLQGLGNTGELFF
TRBV4-1	TRBJ1-2	NA	NA	TGCGCCAGCAGCCAAGTGAACGGCTATGGCTACACCTTC	CASSQVNGYGYTF
TRBV5-1	TRBJ2-7	NA	TRBD1	TGCGCCAGCAGCCGACAGGGGGACGAGCAGTACTTC	CASSRQGDEQYF
TRBV4-2	TRBJ1-1	NA	TRBD1	TGTGCCAGCAGCCCGACTTCAGGGGGGACTGAAGCTTTCTTT	CASSPTSGGTEAFF